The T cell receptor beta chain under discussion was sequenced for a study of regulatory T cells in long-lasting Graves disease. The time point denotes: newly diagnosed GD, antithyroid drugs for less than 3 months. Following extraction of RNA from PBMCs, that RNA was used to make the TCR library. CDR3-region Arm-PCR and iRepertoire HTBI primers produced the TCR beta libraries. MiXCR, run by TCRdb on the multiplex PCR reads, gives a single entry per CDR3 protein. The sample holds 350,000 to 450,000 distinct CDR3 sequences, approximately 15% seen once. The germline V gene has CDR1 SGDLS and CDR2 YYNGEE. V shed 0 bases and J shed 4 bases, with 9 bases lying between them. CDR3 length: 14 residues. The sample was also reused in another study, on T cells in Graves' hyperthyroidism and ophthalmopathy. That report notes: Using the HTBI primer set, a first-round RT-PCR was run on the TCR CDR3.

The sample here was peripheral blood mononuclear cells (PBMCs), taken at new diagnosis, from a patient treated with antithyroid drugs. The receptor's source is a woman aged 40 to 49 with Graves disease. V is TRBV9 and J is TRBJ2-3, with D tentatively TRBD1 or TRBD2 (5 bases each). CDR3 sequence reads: CASSVGGDSDTQYF. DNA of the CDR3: TGTGCCAGCAGCGTAGGAGGGGATTCAGATACGCAGTATTTT.